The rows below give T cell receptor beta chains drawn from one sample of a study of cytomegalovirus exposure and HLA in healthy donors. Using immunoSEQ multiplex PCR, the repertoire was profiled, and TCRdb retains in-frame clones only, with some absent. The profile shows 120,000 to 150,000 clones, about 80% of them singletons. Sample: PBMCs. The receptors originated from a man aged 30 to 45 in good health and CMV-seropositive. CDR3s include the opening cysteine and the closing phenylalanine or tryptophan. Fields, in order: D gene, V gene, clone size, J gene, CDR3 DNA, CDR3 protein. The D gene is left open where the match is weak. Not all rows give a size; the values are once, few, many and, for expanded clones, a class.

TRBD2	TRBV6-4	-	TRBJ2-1	TGTGCCAGCAGTGCTAGCGGGGACAATGAGCAGTTCTTC	CASSASGDNEQFF
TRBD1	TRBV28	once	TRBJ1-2	TGTGCCACCCGAGATTCGACAGGGATCTATGGCTACACCTTC	CATRDSTGIYGYTF
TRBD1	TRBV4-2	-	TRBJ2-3	TGTGCCAGCAGCCAAGCGGGGTTGCAGGGGGCGCAAGATACGCAGTATTTT	CASSQAGLQGAQDTQYF
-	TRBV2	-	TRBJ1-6	TGTGCCGGAGGGACGGACAATTCACCCCTCCACTTT	CAGGTDNSPLHF
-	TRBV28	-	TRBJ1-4	TGTGCCAGCGGGCCGACAGGAGTGGGAAATGAAAAACTGTTTTTT	CASGPTGVGNEKLFF
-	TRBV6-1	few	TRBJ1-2	TGTGCCAGCAATTCCCAGGGTTCGGGGGTCTATGGCTACACCTTC	CASNSQGSGVYGYTF
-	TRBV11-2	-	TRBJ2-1	TGTGCCAGCAGCTTAATCCGGGATCGAACCTACAATGAGCAGTTCTTC	CASSLIRDRTYNEQFF
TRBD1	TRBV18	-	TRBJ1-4	TGTGCCAGCTCACCGCAAAGGACAGGGGTCCGGAATGAAAAACTGTTTTTT	CASSPQRTGVRNEKLFF
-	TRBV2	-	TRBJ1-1	TGTGCCAGCATTAGGTCAGGGAAAAACACTGAAGCTTTCTTT	CASIRSGKNTEAFF
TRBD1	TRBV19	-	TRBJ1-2	TGTGCCAGTAGTTCTGAGACAGGGGGTGACACCTTC	CASSSETGGDTF
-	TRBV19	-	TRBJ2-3	TGTGCCAGTAGTATAGATGATTCTAGCGGCACAGATACGCAGTATTTT	CASSIDDSSGTDTQYF
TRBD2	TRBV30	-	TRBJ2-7	TGTGCCTGGAGTGTCGGGACTAGCGTCGAGCAGTACTTC	CAWSVGTSVEQYF
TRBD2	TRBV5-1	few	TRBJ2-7	TGCGCCAGCAGACCTAATGGACTAGCGGGGTACGAGCAGTACTTC	CASRPNGLAGYEQYF
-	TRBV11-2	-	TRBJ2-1	TGTGCCAGCAGCCGGCTAGGCGGGGCTTCCTACAATGAGCAGTTCTTC	CASSRLGGASYNEQFF
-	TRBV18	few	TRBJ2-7	TGTGCCAGCTCACCCCCGAGCTCCTACGAGCAGTACTTC	CASSPPSSYEQYF
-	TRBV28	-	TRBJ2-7	TGTGCCAGCAGTTTCGGGGGGTCAGGGGAGGTCGAGCAGTACTTC	CASSFGGSGEVEQYF
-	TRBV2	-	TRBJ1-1	TGTGCCAGCAATCAACAGGCAAGAAACACTGAAGCTTTCTTT	CASNQQARNTEAFF
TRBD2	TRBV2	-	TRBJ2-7	TGTGCCAGCAGTGAATGGGAGGGACCACCCTACGAGCAGTACTTC	CASSEWEGPPYEQYF
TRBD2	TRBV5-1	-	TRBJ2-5	TGCGCCAGCAGCTTGGACGGGGGGGGTTCAGGGGAGACCCAGTACTTC	CASSLDGGGSGETQYF
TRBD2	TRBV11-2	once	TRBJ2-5	TGTGCCAGCAGCTTAGGAACTAGCGTCCTGGAGACCCAGTACTTC	CASSLGTSVLETQYF
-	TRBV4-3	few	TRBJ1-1	TGCGCCAGCAGCCAAGATGAGAGGAACACTGAAGCTTTCTTT	CASSQDERNTEAFF
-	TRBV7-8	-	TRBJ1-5	TGTGCCAGCAGCGCCCGACAGGCCAATCAGCCCCAGCATTTT	CASSARQANQPQHF
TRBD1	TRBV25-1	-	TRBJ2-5	TGTGCCAGCAGTGAATCTGGCAGGGGGCTACGGGAGACCCAGTACTTC	CASSESGRGLRETQYF
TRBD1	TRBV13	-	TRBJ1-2	TGTGCCAGCAGTCGCAGGGGGCGCGCCTATGGCTACACCTTC	CASSRRGRAYGYTF
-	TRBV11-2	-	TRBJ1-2	TGTGCCAGCAGCGAGGCGCCCCCGGGACAAGACAACTATGGCTACACCTTC	CASSEAPPGQDNYGYTF
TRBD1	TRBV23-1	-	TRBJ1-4	TGCGCCAGCAGTCTGGGACAGGGATTAAATTTTTATGAAAAACTGTTTTTT	CASSLGQGLNFYEKLFF
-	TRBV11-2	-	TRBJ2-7	TGTGCCAGCAGTTTTGAAGCGGGCTACGAGCAGTACTTC	CASSFEAGYEQYF
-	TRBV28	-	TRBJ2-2	TGTGCCAGCGGGGTGGGGGGTGCGAACACCGGGGAGCTGTTTTTT	CASGVGGANTGELFF
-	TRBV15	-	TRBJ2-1	TGTGCCACCAGCAGAGCTAGTGGCGGGGGCGATGAGCAGTTCTTC	CATSRASGGGDEQFF
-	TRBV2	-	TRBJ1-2	TGTGCCAGCAGCCCCGACCAGGGCTATGGCTACACCTTC	CASSPDQGYGYTF
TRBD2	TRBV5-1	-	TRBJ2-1	TGCGCCAGCAGCTTGTCGTTTAGCGCGGGAGGAAATACCTACAATGAGCAGTTCTTC	CASSLSFSAGGNTYNEQFF
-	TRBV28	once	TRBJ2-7	TGTGCCAGCAGTTTATGGGAGAGCTCCTACGAGCAGTACTTC	CASSLWESSYEQYF
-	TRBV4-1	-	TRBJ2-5	TGCGCCAGCAGCCAAGATCTTTTGGTAGCCGGGCGGGGCGGTGGGGAGACCCAGTACTTC	CASSQDLLVAGRGGGETQYF
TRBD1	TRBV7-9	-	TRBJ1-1	TGTGCCAGCAGCTCCTGGACAGGGGGTGAAACTGAAGCTTTCTTT	CASSSWTGGETEAFF
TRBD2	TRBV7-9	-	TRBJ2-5	TGTGCCAGCAGCTTCGGGGCCGTTAGCGGGACTGAGACCCAGTACTTC	CASSFGAVSGTETQYF
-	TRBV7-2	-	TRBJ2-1	TGTGCCAGCAGTGACGGGGGAGAGCAGTTCTTC	CASSDGGEQFF
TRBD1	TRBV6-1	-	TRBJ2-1	TGTGCCAGCAGTACCGGGACAGGGGAAAATGAGCAGTTCTTC	CASSTGTGENEQFF
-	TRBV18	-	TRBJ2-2	TGTGCCAGCTCACGATCCGAGGTTCCCAACACCGGGGAGCTGTTTTTT	CASSRSEVPNTGELFF
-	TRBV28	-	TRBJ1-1	TGTGCCAGCAGTTTAAGGAGGAGGGTCACTGAAGCTTTCTTT	CASSLRRRVTEAFF
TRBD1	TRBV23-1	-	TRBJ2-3	TGCGCCAGCAATTGTACAGGGGTTCCAGATACGCAGTATTTT	CASNCTGVPDTQYF
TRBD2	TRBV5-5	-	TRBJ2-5	TGTGCCAGCAGCTTGGGGGGGCTAGCGGGAGTAGAGACCCAGTACTTC	CASSLGGLAGVETQYF
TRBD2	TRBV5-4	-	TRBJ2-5	TGTGCCAGCAGCGTGCGGGGGGGGATTGAGACCCAGTACTTC	CASSVRGGIETQYF
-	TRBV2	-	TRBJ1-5	TGTGCCAGCAGTGTTTTACTGAATCAGCCCCAGCATTTT	CASSVLLNQPQHF
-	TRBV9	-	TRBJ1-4	TGTGCCAGCAGCGCGGGGGTGGGAGAAAAACTGTTTTTT	CASSAGVGEKLFF
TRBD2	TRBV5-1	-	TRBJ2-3	TGCGCCAGCAGCTTGGAGTCGGGGGGACGGACAGATACGCAGTATTTT	CASSLESGGRTDTQYF
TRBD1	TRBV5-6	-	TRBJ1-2	TGTGCCAGCACCGGGGACAGGGGGCCTCGGGGCTACACCTTC	CASTGDRGPRGYTF
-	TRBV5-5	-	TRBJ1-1	TGTGCCAGCAGTCGATGGACAGTAAACACTGAAGCTTTCTTT	CASSRWTVNTEAFF
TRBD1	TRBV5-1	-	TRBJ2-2	TGCGCCAGCAGCTTTGGACAGGGGGGTGCCGGGGAGCTGTTTTTT	CASSFGQGGAGELFF
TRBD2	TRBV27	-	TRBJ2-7	TGTGCCAGCCGGGGACTAGCGGGAGGGTACGAGCAGTACTTC	CASRGLAGGYEQYF
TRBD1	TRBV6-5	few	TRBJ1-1	TGTGCCAGCAGTCCCCGACAGGGAAACACTGAAGCTTTCTTT	CASSPRQGNTEAFF
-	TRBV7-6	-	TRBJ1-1	TGTGCCAGCAGCTGGTTGGGGGGAACTGAATCTTTCTTT	CASSWLGGTESFF
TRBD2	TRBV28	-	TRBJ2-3	TGTGCCAGCAGCCTAGCGGGGGGAACAGATACGCAGTATTTT	CASSLAGGTDTQYF
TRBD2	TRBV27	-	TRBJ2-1	TGTGCCAGCAGTTTAAGGGGAGGGCCGGCGTCGCTCAATGAGCAGTTCTTC	CASSLRGGPASLNEQFF